The rows below give T cell receptor beta chains drawn from one sample of a study of blood T cell repertoires in COVID-19. Here immunoSEQ multiplex PCR was the method, and the copy in TCRdb shows in-frame clones only, minus some. The sample has about 250,000 clones, 88% seen once. The sequencing sample was made of peripheral blood. The source is a woman aged 25 to 39 with acute or convalescent COVID-19. Each CDR3 is given with its conserved first and last residue. D genes are given only for firm matches. Size values are once, few and many counts, or a class for expanded clones, and some rows have none.

v_gene,len,j_gene,abundance,d_gene,CDR3nt,CDR3aa
TRBV4-3,14,TRBJ2-2,.,.,TGCGCCAGCAGCCAAGTAGCAGGGACCGGGGAGCTGTTTTTT,CASSQVAGTGELFF
TRBV27,17,TRBJ1-2,.,TRBD1,TGTGCCAGCAGTTTACTGGGACAGGAGTTCGGAGCCTATGGCTACACCTTC,CASSLLGQEFGAYGYTF
TRBV6-5,15,TRBJ2-3,.,TRBD1,TGTGCCAGCAGGCCTGGACAGGGAAGCACAGATACGCAGTATTTT,CASRPGQGSTDTQYF
TRBV7-9,12,TRBJ1-2,.,.,TGTGCCAGCAGTATTAGGGAGGCCGGGAGCCCTTTC,CASSIREAGSPF
TRBV19,13,TRBJ1-2,.,TRBD1,TGTGCCAGTAGTACAGGGGGCATTAGGGGCTACACCTTC,CASSTGGIRGYTF
TRBV5-4,16,TRBJ2-1,.,TRBD2,TGTGCCAGCAGCTTGGGGACTAGCGGGAGGGCCGAGGAGCAGTTCTTC,CASSLGTSGRAEEQFF
TRBV10-3,16,TRBJ2-7,.,.,TGTGCCATCAGTGAGTCGGAAACAGGGAGCTCCTACGAGCAGTACTTC,CAISESETGSSYEQYF
TRBV27,18,TRBJ2-1,.,TRBD2,TGTGCCAGCAGTCCAGGGACTAGCGGGGATCGCGTCATGGATGAGCAGTTCTTC,CASSPGTSGDRVMDEQFF
TRBV15,15,TRBJ2-1,.,TRBD2,TGTGCCACCAGCAGAGTTGCTAGCGGCAACAATGAGCAGTTCTTC,CATSRVASGNNEQFF
TRBV18,15,TRBJ1-6,.,TRBD1,TGTGCCAGCTCAAACCTGGACAGGGGCAATTCACCCCTCCACTTT,CASSNLDRGNSPLHF
TRBV6-5,14,TRBJ2-3,.,.,TGTGCCAGCACCTCCATAGTCCGCACAGATACGCAGTATTTT,CASTSIVRTDTQYF
TRBV4-2,13,TRBJ1-6,.,.,TGTGCCACCAGGGGAGGGGCGGATTCACCCCTCCACTTT,CATRGGADSPLHF
TRBV27,15,TRBJ2-3,.,TRBD2,TGTGCCAGCAGTTTACTTAGCGGGAGCACAGATACGCAGTATTTT,CASSLLSGSTDTQYF
TRBV19,13,TRBJ2-7,.,TRBD1,TGTGCCAGTATGGGGACAGGGGGCCACGAGCAGTACTTC,CASMGTGGHEQYF
TRBV29-1,13,TRBJ2-7,.,TRBD2,TGCAGCGTTGAAGGAACTAGCGGTACGAGGCAGTACTTC,CSVEGTSGTRQYF
TRBV27,15,TRBJ2-5,.,TRBD1,TGTGCCAGCAGTGCTCGACAGGGGATGAGAGAGACCCAGTACTTC,CASSARQGMRETQYF
TRBV6-2/TRBV6-3,16,TRBJ2-7,.,TRBD1,TGTGCCAGCAGCCGACGGACAGGGGCATTCTCCTACGAGCAGTACTTC,CASSRRTGAFSYEQYF
TRBV11-2,14,TRBJ1-5,.,.,TGTGCCAGCAGCTTAGATATAGCGAATCAGCCCCAGCATTTT,CASSLDIANQPQHF
TRBV5-8,19,TRBJ1-5,.,TRBD1,TGTGCCAGCAGCGGGACAGGGAAGAACTCAATATGGCTCAATCAGCCCCAGCATTTT,CASSGTGKNSIWLNQPQHF
TRBV5-1,15,TRBJ2-1,.,TRBD2,TGCGCCAGCAGCTTGGGACTAGCGACCTACAATGAGCAGTTCTTC,CASSLGLATYNEQFF
TRBV5-1,15,TRBJ2-2,few,TRBD1,TGCGCCAGCAGCTTGGGACAGGGATCCACCGGGGAGCTGTTTTTT,CASSLGQGSTGELFF
TRBV11-2,13,TRBJ2-7,few,.,TGTGCCAGCAGTAAGACTGCTTCCTACGAGCAGTACTTC,CASSKTASYEQYF
TRBV30,16,TRBJ1-1,.,TRBD1,TGTGCCTGGAGTACGACGGGGACAGGGGGTAACACTGAAGCTTTCTTT,CAWSTTGTGGNTEAFF
TRBV7-8,14,TRBJ1-5,few,TRBD1,TGTGCCAGCAGCTCGACAGGGGGCAATCAGCCCCAGCATTTT,CASSSTGGNQPQHF
TRBV19,16,TRBJ2-2,.,TRBD1,TGTGCCAGTAGCCCAAGGACAGGGGGCGGTACCGGGGAGCTGTTTTTT,CASSPRTGGGTGELFF
TRBV9,18,TRBJ2-3,.,TRBD2,TGTGCCAGCAGCGTAGACCCCCCCGGACTAGTTTCCCCAGATACGCAGTATTTT,CASSVDPPGLVSPDTQYF
TRBV4-3,18,TRBJ2-3,.,TRBD2,TGCGCCAGCAGCCAGGCTACTAGCGGGAGGGCCAGGGCAGATACGCAGTATTTT,CASSQATSGRARADTQYF
TRBV10-3,13,TRBJ1-1,.,TRBD1,TGTGCCATGACACAGGGGGGAGGCACTGAAGCTTTCTTT,CAMTQGGGTEAFF
TRBV3-1/TRBV3-2,15,TRBJ1-3,.,TRBD1,TGTGCCAGCAGCGTAGACAGGGGGCATGGAAACACCATATATTTT,CASSVDRGHGNTIYF
TRBV9,14,TRBJ2-7,.,TRBD1,TGTGCCAGCAGCTTAGGGACAGGGACCTACGAGCAGTACTTC,CASSLGTGTYEQYF
TRBV3-1/TRBV3-2,16,TRBJ2-5,.,.,TGTGCCAGCAGCCAAGAGCGGACAGCGATACAAGAGACCCAGTACTTC,CASSQERTAIQETQYF
TRBV15,18,TRBJ1-3,.,TRBD1,TGTGCCACCAGCAGAGGGGGGGACAGAAAGAGCTCTGGAAACACCATATATTTT,CATSRGGDRKSSGNTIYF
TRBV5-1,14,TRBJ1-2,.,.,TGCGCCAGTTCGTCGGGGGGGATTAACTATGGCTACACCTTC,CASSSGGINYGYTF
TRBV7-2,14,TRBJ1-1,.,.,TGTGCCAGCAGCTTATTCCGGGGAAATACTGAAGCTTTCTTT,CASSLFRGNTEAFF
TRBV30,11,TRBJ2-5,.,.,TGTGCCTGGAGTGTATCGGAGACCCAGTACTTC,CAWSVSETQYF
TRBV6-5,13,TRBJ1-5,.,.,TGTGCCAGCAGTTACGTTACCGGTCAGCCCCAGCATTTT,CASSYVTGQPQHF
TRBV7-6,18,TRBJ2-1,.,TRBD2,TGTGCCAGCAGCTTAGTAAGTGCTAGCGGTACCTCCTACAATGAGCAGTTCTTC,CASSLVSASGTSYNEQFF
TRBV5-1,18,TRBJ2-1,.,TRBD2,TGCGCCAGCAGCTTGGGGACTAGCGGGGTCCTCTCCTACAATGAGCAGTTCTTC,CASSLGTSGVLSYNEQFF
TRBV4-3,14,TRBJ2-1,.,TRBD1,TGCGCCAGCAGCCAGGACAGGGTAGGCAATGAGCAGTTCTTC,CASSQDRVGNEQFF
TRBV9,16,TRBJ2-2,.,.,TGTGCCAGCAGCGTAGCGGCTTCTGCGGAGACCGGGGAGCTGTTTTTT,CASSVAASAETGELFF
TRBV14,15,TRBJ1-1,.,.,TGTGCCAGCAGCCATAGCTCTTTAGTGGGCACTGAAGCTTTCTTT,CASSHSSLVGTEAFF
TRBV4-3,14,TRBJ2-7,.,TRBD2,TGCGCCAGCAGCCCGTCAGCGGGAGGAGGCGAGCAGTACTTC,CASSPSAGGGEQYF
TRBV14,15,TRBJ2-7,.,.,TGTGCCAGCAGCCAACTCTCGACAGTGGGCTACGAGCAGTACTTC,CASSQLSTVGYEQYF
TRBV2,15,TRBJ2-5,.,.,TGTGCCAGCAGTGTCAGTCGGGCAGGGCCGGAGACCCAGTACTTC,CASSVSRAGPETQYF
TRBV4-1,13,TRBJ2-5,.,.,TGCGCCAGCAGCCAAGACAGGGAAGAGACCCAGTACTTC,CASSQDREETQYF
TRBV18,17,TRBJ2-7,.,TRBD1,TGTGCCAGCTCACCAAGAACGGGACAGGGGTCTATATCCGAGCAGTACTTC,CASSPRTGQGSISEQYF
TRBV7-6,13,TRBJ2-1,.,TRBD2,TGTGCCAGCAGTTGGGGGGGGACCAATGAGCAGTTCTTC,CASSWGGTNEQFF
TRBV19,14,TRBJ2-3,.,.,TGTGCCAGTAGTATAGTGGGGGGAGCAGATACGCAGTATTTT,CASSIVGGADTQYF
TRBV9,16,TRBJ1-6,.,TRBD1,TGTGCCAGCAGCTCAGGACCGGGACAGGATAATTCACCCCTCCACTTT,CASSSGPGQDNSPLHF
TRBV19,17,TRBJ1-5,.,TRBD1,TGTGCCACCCGTCCCGGGACAGGGGAGGTCGGCAATCAGCCCCAGCATTTT,CATRPGTGEVGNQPQHF
TRBV5-1,15,TRBJ2-3,.,TRBD2,TGCGCCAGCAGCGGGAGCGGGAGGGCTTTAGATACGCAGTATTTT,CASSGSGRALDTQYF
TRBV29-1,13,TRBJ1-4,once,.,TGCAGCGCGGTGGGGAGTACTAATGAAAAACTGTTTTTT,CSAVGSTNEKLFF
TRBV19,12,TRBJ2-7,.,.,TGTGCCAGTAGTACTTCCGGCTACGAGCAGTACTTC,CASSTSGYEQYF
TRBV25-1,15,TRBJ2-3,.,.,TGTGCCAGCAGTTCCCAGGGCTCTAGCACAGATACGCAGTATTTT,CASSSQGSSTDTQYF
TRBV2,15,TRBJ2-7,.,TRBD2,TGTGCCAGCAGTGTTAGGGGACTAGCTATAAACGAGCAGTACTTC,CASSVRGLAINEQYF